This T cell receptor beta chain stems from a study of immune characterization of retroperitoneal liposarcoma. The CDR3 spans 14 residues. Germline trimming cut 8 bases from V and 7 bases from J; bases unmatched to any gene: 14. Looked up from germline, CDR1 is MNHNS and CDR2 is SASEGT. Using its own MiXCR run on the PCR reads, TCRdb lists one record per CDR3 protein. The table lists fewer than 25,000 distinct CDR3 sequences, about 35% of them singletons. The sequence was obtained from a male donor with retroperitoneal liposarcoma. The rearrangement joins TRBV6-1 to TRBJ2-7, with 7 bases identical to TRBD2. Sequenced sample: blood. The CDR3 sequence: CASAGGAGVKEQYF. The CDR3 DNA reads as TGTGCCAGCGCTGGTGGGGCGGGAGTCAAGGAGCAGTACTTC.